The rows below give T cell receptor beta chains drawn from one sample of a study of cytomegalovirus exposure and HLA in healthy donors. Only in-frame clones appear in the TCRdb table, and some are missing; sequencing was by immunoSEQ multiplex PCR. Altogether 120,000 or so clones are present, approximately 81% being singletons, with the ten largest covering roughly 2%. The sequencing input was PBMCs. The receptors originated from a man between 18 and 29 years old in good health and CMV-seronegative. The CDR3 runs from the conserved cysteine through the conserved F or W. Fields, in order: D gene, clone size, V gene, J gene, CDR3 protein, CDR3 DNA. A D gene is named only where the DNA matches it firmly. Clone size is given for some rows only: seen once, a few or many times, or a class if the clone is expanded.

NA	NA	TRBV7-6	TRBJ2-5	CASSVQTETQYF	TGTGCCAGCAGCGTACAAACAGAGACCCAGTACTTC
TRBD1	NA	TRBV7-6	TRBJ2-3	CASGRGRDTQYF	TGTGCCAGCGGCAGGGGGCGCGATACGCAGTATTTT
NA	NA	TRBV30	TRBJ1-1	CAWSVSGDTEAFF	TGTGCCTGGAGCGTATCAGGGGACACTGAAGCTTTCTTT
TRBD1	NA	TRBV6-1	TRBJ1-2	CASSAGGDYGYTF	TGTGCCAGCAGTGCAGGGGGCGACTATGGCTACACCTTC
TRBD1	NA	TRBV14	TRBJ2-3	CASSSRQGALLSTDTQYF	TGTGCCAGCAGCTCTCGACAGGGGGCCCTCTTAAGCACAGATACGCAGTATTTT
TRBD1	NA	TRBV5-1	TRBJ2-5	CASSFVPTGLGETQYF	TGCGCCAGCAGCTTCGTGCCGACAGGGCTAGGAGAGACCCAGTACTTC
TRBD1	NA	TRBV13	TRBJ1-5	CASSSRDSGNQPQHF	TGTGCCAGCAGCTCTCGGGACAGTGGGAATCAGCCCCAGCATTTT
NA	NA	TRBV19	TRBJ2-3	CASSRAGIYDTQYF	TGTGCCAGTAGTCGGGCAGGGATCTATGATACGCAGTATTTT
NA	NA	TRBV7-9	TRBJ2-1	CAPSGSGNEQFF	TGTGCCCCCAGCGGATCTGGCAATGAGCAGTTCTTC
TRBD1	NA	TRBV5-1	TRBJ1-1	CASSVLGQGETEAFF	TGCGCCAGCAGCGTACTGGGACAGGGGGAAACTGAAGCTTTCTTT
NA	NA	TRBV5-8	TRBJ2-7	CASSPPRGTYEQYF	TGTGCCAGCAGCCCACCGAGGGGGACCTACGAGCAGTACTTC
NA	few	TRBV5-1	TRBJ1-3	CASTTVPGRGGNTIYF	TGCGCCAGCACCACCGTGCCGGGTCGGGGTGGAAACACCATATATTTT
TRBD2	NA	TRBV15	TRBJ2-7	CATSRAASGRITHEQYF	TGTGCCACCAGCAGAGCCGCTAGCGGGAGGATAACCCACGAGCAGTACTTC
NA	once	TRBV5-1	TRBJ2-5	CASSLLLEETQYF	TGCGCCAGCAGCTTATTACTGGAGGAGACCCAGTACTTC
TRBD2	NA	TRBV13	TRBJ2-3	CASSFGTSGPTDTQYF	TGTGCCAGCAGCTTCGGGACTAGCGGTCCCACAGATACGCAGTATTTT
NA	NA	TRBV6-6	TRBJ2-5	CASSQGETQYF	TGTGCCAGCAGCCAGGGAGAGACCCAGTACTTC
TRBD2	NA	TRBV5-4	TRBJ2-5	CASSLETSEETQYF	TGTGCCAGCAGCTTGGAAACTAGCGAAGAGACCCAGTACTTC
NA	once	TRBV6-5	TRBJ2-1	CASRNGEQFF	TGTGCCAGCAGGAACGGGGAGCAGTTCTTC
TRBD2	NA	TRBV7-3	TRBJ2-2	CASSRTQGTSGSGNTGELFF	TGTGCCAGCAGCCGTACACAAGGGACTAGCGGGAGCGGGAACACCGGGGAGCTGTTTTTT
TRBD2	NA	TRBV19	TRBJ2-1	CASSIDGRGINEQFF	TGTGCCAGTAGTATAGACGGGAGGGGAATTAATGAGCAGTTCTTC
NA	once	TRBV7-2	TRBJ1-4	CASSLGGQEKLFF	TGTGCCAGCAGCTTAGGCGGACAGGAAAAACTGTTTTTT
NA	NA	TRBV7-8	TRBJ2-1	CASSFKRVSSYNEQFF	TGTGCCAGCAGCTTTAAGCGGGTGAGCTCCTACAATGAGCAGTTCTTC
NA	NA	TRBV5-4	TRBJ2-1	CASSFERTYNNEQFF	TGTGCCAGCAGCTTTGAGCGGACCTACAACAATGAGCAGTTCTTC
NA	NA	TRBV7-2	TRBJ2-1	CASSLDPPGSYNEQFF	TGTGCCAGCAGCTTAGACCCCCCGGGCTCCTACAATGAGCAGTTCTTC
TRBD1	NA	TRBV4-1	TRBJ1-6	CASSQEGTGVGNSPLHF	TGCGCCAGCAGCCAAGAAGGGACAGGGGTGGGTAATTCACCCCTCCACTTT
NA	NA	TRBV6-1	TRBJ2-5	CASATNNLQETQYF	TGTGCCAGCGCCACGAACAATCTCCAAGAGACCCAGTACTTC
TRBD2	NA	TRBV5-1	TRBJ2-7	CASQPGTSGYEQYF	TGCGCCAGCCAACCCGGGACTAGCGGCTACGAGCAGTACTTC
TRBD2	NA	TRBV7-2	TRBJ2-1	CASSNTGLSGNEQFF	TGTGCCAGCAGTAATACGGGACTATCGGGTAATGAGCAGTTCTTC
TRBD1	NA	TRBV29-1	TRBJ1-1	CSVVSGTGNTEAFF	TGCAGCGTGGTCTCCGGGACAGGGAACACTGAAGCTTTCTTT
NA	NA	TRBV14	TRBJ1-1	CASSQVPTEAFF	TGTGCCAGCAGCCAAGTTCCGACTGAAGCTTTCTTT
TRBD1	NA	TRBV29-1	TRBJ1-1	CSGTGQENTEAFF	TGCAGCGGGACCGGACAGGAAAACACTGAAGCTTTCTTT
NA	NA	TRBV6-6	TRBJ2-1	CASSYSRGGRQFF	TGTGCCAGCAGTTACTCTCGTGGCGGAAGGCAGTTCTTC
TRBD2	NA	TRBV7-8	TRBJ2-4	CASSPKREGGTKNIQYF	TGTGCCAGCAGCCCTAAGCGGGAGGGTGGTACCAAAAACATTCAGTACTTC
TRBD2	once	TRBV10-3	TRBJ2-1	CAISREGRRYEQFF	TGTGCCATCAGCCGGGAGGGCCGAAGGTATGAGCAGTTCTTC
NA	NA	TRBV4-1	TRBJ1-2	CASSQDRGTGYTF	TGCGCCAGCAGCCAAGACCGGGGTACTGGCTACACCTTC
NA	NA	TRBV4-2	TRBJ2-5	CASSQTAPGLVWGRGQETQYF	TGTGCCAGCAGCCAGACGGCACCGGGTCTCGTGTGGGGTCGCGGGCAAGAGACCCAGTACTTC
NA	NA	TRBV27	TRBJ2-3	CASSFNSPDTQYF	TGTGCCAGCAGTTTTAATAGCCCAGATACGCAGTATTTT
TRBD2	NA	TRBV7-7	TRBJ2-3	CASASGSPNF	TGTGCCAGCGCTAGCGGGAGTCCCAATTTT
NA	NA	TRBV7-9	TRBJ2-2	CASSLLGRLNTGELFF	TGTGCCAGCAGCCTACTGGGCCGATTGAACACCGGGGAGCTGTTTTTT
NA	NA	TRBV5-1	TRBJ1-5	CASSLEGAGQPQHF	TGCGCCAGCAGCTTGGAAGGGGCAGGGCAGCCCCAGCATTTT